The rows below give T cell receptor beta chains drawn from one sample of a study of blood T cell repertoires in COVID-19. Repertoires were generated with immunoSEQ multiplex PCR, while TCRdb's copy carries only in-frame clones and drops some. This sample has fewer than 70,000 clones; roughly 86% occur once, and the top ten carry about 6.3%. The sequenced material came from peripheral blood. These receptors were obtained from a man aged 55 to 69 with active or convalescent COVID-19. Both conserved end residues are part of each CDR3. A D gene is named only where the DNA matches it firmly. The size of a clone is reported for some rows only, either as once, few or many, or as a class for expanded clones.

J gene	clone size	D gene	V gene	CDR3 DNA	CDR3 protein
TRBJ2-1	-	TRBD1	TRBV18	TGTGCCAGCCAACAGGGGGCGCGATACAATGAGCAGTTCTTC	CASQQGARYNEQFF
TRBJ2-5	-	-	TRBV21-1	TGTGCCAGCAGCAAAGGGGGTCGGGACATCGTACAAGAGACCCAGTACTTC	CASSKGGRDIVQETQYF
TRBJ1-1	few	TRBD1	TRBV2	TGTGCCAGCAGTACCCGGACAGGGAACACTGAAGCTTTCTTT	CASSTRTGNTEAFF
TRBJ2-2	-	TRBD2	TRBV5-4	TGTGCCAGCAGCCCTAGTCGCGGGAGGTCGGTCGGGGAGCTGTTTTTT	CASSPSRGRSVGELFF
TRBJ1-5	-	TRBD1	TRBV5-8	TGTGCCAGCAGCTCGGGACAGGCCCTTACCAATCAGCCCCAGCATTTT	CASSSGQALTNQPQHF
TRBJ2-5	-	-	TRBV6-6	TGTGCCAGCAGTTACTCGAGAGAGACCCAGTACTTC	CASSYSRETQYF
TRBJ1-2	-	-	TRBV6-2/TRBV6-3	TGTGCCAGCAGTTATGACAGACTCCGAGGCTACACCTTC	CASSYDRLRGYTF
TRBJ2-1	-	TRBD2	TRBV27	TGTGCCAGCAGTTCCCCCCCACGACTAGCGGGGAGGTATGAGCAGTTCTTC	CASSSPPRLAGRYEQFF
TRBJ1-1	-	TRBD1	TRBV5-6	TGTGCCAGCAGCTACCGGGACAGGGGCACTGAAGCTTTCTTT	CASSYRDRGTEAFF
TRBJ2-3	-	TRBD2	TRBV11-2	TGTGCCAGCAGCTGGACTAGCGGGGCTTTGGATACGCAGTATTTT	CASSWTSGALDTQYF
TRBJ2-1	once	-	TRBV3-1/TRBV3-2	TGTGCCAGCAGCCCCGTCTTGGGCCCCGGCAAGCAGTTCTTC	CASSPVLGPGKQFF
TRBJ2-2	-	TRBD1	TRBV14	TGTGCCAGCAGCCCCTTTGACAGGGGAAAGTCCCGGGAGCTGTTTTTT	CASSPFDRGKSRELFF
TRBJ1-4	-	TRBD1	TRBV5-1	TGCGCCAGCAGCTCAGACAGGGGAACTAATGAAAAACTGTTTTTT	CASSSDRGTNEKLFF
TRBJ1-5	once	-	TRBV5-1	TGCGCCAGCAGCTCGACAGATAGCAATCAGCCCCAGCATTTT	CASSSTDSNQPQHF
TRBJ2-7	-	-	TRBV6-6	TGTGCCAGCAGTTACGGGGGGACGGAATACGAGCAGTACTTC	CASSYGGTEYEQYF
TRBJ1-2	-	-	TRBV3-1/TRBV3-2	TGTGCCAGCAGCCAAGATAGACTCCATGGCTATGGCTACACCTTC	CASSQDRLHGYGYTF
TRBJ2-1	-	TRBD1	TRBV18	TGTGCCAGCTCACCAAGGGGACAGGAGGGAGATGAGCAGTTCTTC	CASSPRGQEGDEQFF
TRBJ1-1	-	TRBD1	TRBV3-1/TRBV3-2	TGTGCCAGCAGCCAAGAGGGACAGGATTACACTGAAGCTTTCTTT	CASSQEGQDYTEAFF
TRBJ2-7	-	TRBD2	TRBV6-5	TGTGCCAGCAGACAAGGACTAGCGGGAGCCTACGAGCAGTACTTC	CASRQGLAGAYEQYF
TRBJ1-1	-	TRBD1	TRBV6-5	TGTGCCAGCAGTTACCGTGGACAGGGGAACACTGAAGCTTTCTTT	CASSYRGQGNTEAFF
TRBJ1-6	-	-	TRBV11-2	TGTGCCAGCAGCTTGAGAACCTATAATTCACCCCTCCACTTT	CASSLRTYNSPLHF
TRBJ1-1	-	-	TRBV10-3	TGTGCCATCAGTGAGTCGGGGGGGATCGCTGAAGCTTTCTTT	CAISESGGIAEAFF
TRBJ1-1	-	-	TRBV10-2	TGCGCCAGCAGGGTTAGTTTGAACACTGAAGCTTTCTTT	CASRVSLNTEAFF
TRBJ2-3	-	TRBD1	TRBV6-4	TGTGCCAGCTCAGGACAGGGGAGAAGCACAGATACGCAGTATTTT	CASSGQGRSTDTQYF
TRBJ1-4	-	-	TRBV5-1	TGCGCCAGCAGCCTGGACGGTGCAACTAATGAAAAACTGTTTTTT	CASSLDGATNEKLFF
TRBJ2-7	-	-	TRBV9	TGTGCCAGCACCCAACAGGCTTTCTCCTACGAGCAGTACTTC	CASTQQAFSYEQYF
TRBJ1-2	-	-	TRBV6-2/TRBV6-3	TGTGCCAGCAGTTTAAAACAGGGAACTAACTATGGCTACACCTTC	CASSLKQGTNYGYTF
TRBJ1-5	few	-	TRBV5-1	TGCGCCAGCAGCTCGAAAGGGGGTGATCAGCCCCAGCATTTT	CASSSKGGDQPQHF
TRBJ2-1	-	-	TRBV7-2	TGTGCCAGCAGCCCGGACAGAAGCTACAATGAGCAGTTCTTC	CASSPDRSYNEQFF
TRBJ1-2	few	TRBD1	TRBV28	TGTGCCAGCAGTTCAACCGGGACAGGGGGACTTGATGGCTACACCTTC	CASSSTGTGGLDGYTF
TRBJ1-1	-	-	TRBV19	TGTGCCAGTGCCCGGGGGATTTCAACAACGAACACTGAAGCTTTCTTT	CASARGISTTNTEAFF
TRBJ2-6	-	-	TRBV6-5	TGTGCCAGCAGTTCCATTAGCTCTGGGGCCAACGTCCTGACTTTC	CASSSISSGANVLTF
TRBJ2-7	-	-	TRBV5-1	TGCGCCAGCAGCTTGGAGTTGCGCGAGTACGAGCAGTACTTC	CASSLELREYEQYF
TRBJ1-1	-	TRBD1	TRBV18	TGTGCCAGCTCAAAGACAGGGGAGAGGACTGAAGCTTTCTTT	CASSKTGERTEAFF
TRBJ1-3	-	-	TRBV2	TGTGCCAGCAGTCCCGAGAGGTACTCTGGAAACACCATATATTTT	CASSPERYSGNTIYF
TRBJ2-2	-	TRBD1	TRBV3-1/TRBV3-2	TGTGCCAGCAGCCAAGAAGCGGACAGGGTCACCGGGGAGCTGTTTTTT	CASSQEADRVTGELFF
TRBJ2-1	-	-	TRBV5-4	TGTGCCAGCAGCTCCCGGGAAGCGACACGTTACAATGAGCAGTTCTTC	CASSSREATRYNEQFF
TRBJ2-3	-	-	TRBV12-3/TRBV12-4	TGTGCCAGCAGTCCCGGGTATACGCAGTATTTT	CASSPGYTQYF
TRBJ1-1	-	-	TRBV19	TGTGCCAGTAGTAAGACAGTGAACACTGAAGCTTTCTTT	CASSKTVNTEAFF
TRBJ1-3	-	-	TRBV5-5	TGTGCCAGCAGCCTAGACAGTGGAGCTGGAAACACCATATATTTT	CASSLDSGAGNTIYF
TRBJ2-7	-	TRBD1	TRBV7-9	TGTGCCAGCAGCTCGGGACAGAGCTACGAGCAGTACTTC	CASSSGQSYEQYF
TRBJ2-2	-	-	TRBV4-2	TGTGCCAGCAGCCAAGATAGCGCCTCCACCGGGGAGCTGTTTTTT	CASSQDSASTGELFF
TRBJ1-1	-	TRBD1	TRBV7-8	TGTGCCAGCAGCTCGATGACAGGGTGGCGAACTGAAGCTTTCTTT	CASSSMTGWRTEAFF
TRBJ1-1	-	-	TRBV29-1	TGCAGCGTTTCAGGGTACACTGAAGCTTTCTTT	CSVSGYTEAFF
TRBJ1-5	-	TRBD1	TRBV10-3	TGTGCCATCAGTGTAGGACAGGAAGTCCAGCCCCAGCATTTT	CAISVGQEVQPQHF
TRBJ2-3	-	-	TRBV7-2	TGTGCCAGCACCCCGCGGCGGGCAGATACGCAGTATTTT	CASTPRRADTQYF